The 7 T cell receptor beta chains given below trace back to one sample, sequenced in a study of response to subunit inactivated influenza vaccine. TCRdb re-analysed the RT-PCR reads in MiXCR, keeping a single row per CDR3 protein. The sample includes hundreds of thousands of distinct CDR3 sequences, 10% to 15% of them seen just once. This specimen consisted of PBMCs from blood, obtained on the day of vaccination. These receptors were taken from a man aged 45-60 years who received an inactivated influenza vaccine.

J is TRBJ2-3 and V is TRBV5-1; 12 nucleotides align to TRBD2. This CDR3 contains 17 residues. V was pared by 0 bases and J by 4 bases, with 6 bases of the junction left unmatched. The V gene's germline CDR1 is SGHRS and CDR2 YFSETQ. For the CDR3, the DNA is TGCGCCAGCAGCTTGGCACCTAGCGGGGGGGCGTCAGATACGCAGTATTTT. Its translation is CASSLAPSGGASDTQYF.

The rearrangement uses TRBV18 and TRBJ2-3; D not resolved. Per the germline V gene, CDR1 is KGHSH and CDR2 is LQKENI. The CDR3 runs 14 residues. V was cut by 2 bases and J by 6 bases, with 12 bases left in between. Here the CDR3 DNA reads TGTGCCAGCTCACCAAACCCTCCAGCGGATACGCAGTATTTT. Residues: CASSPNPPADTQYF. The full variable domain, in which reference TRBV18 and TRBJ2-3 provide the parts outside the CDR3, is NAGVMQNPRHLVRRRGQEARLRCSPMKGHSHVYWYRQLPEEGLKFMVYLQKENIIDESGMPKERFSAEFPKEGPSILRIQQVVRGDSAAYFCASSPNPPADTQYFGPGTRLTVL.

The CDR3 here is CASSLGQGWDQPQHF. In nucleotides, the CDR3 is TGCGCCAGCAGCTTGGGACAGGGCTGGGATCAGCCCCAGCATTTT. The chain uses TRBV5-1 and TRBJ1-5; TRBD1 matches 7 bases. Germline-derived CDR1 and CDR2 are SGHRS and YFSETQ. Losses at the gene ends were 0 bases for V and 5 bases for J; bases not matched to a gene: 5. The CDR3 loop spans 15 amino acids.

The chain couples TRBV20-1 to TRBJ2-1; a weak D match, TRBD2 (6 bases). CDR3 length equals 12 residues. Germline assignment: CDR1 DFQATT and CDR2 SNEGSKA (reference sequence). Trimming took off 1 base at V and 8 bases at J, with 9 bases between the two ends. The DNA of the CDR3 is TGCAGTGCTAGAGGACCGGGGGATGAGCAGTTCTTC. Translating it yields CSARGPGDEQFF.

This clonotype occurred a few times. V is TRBV25-1 and J is TRBJ2-1; 10 positions agree with TRBD1. The length of the CDR3 is 15 residues. V was clipped by 4 bases and J by 7 bases; unmatched bases: 7. From germline, CDR1 is MGHDK and CDR2 SYGVNS. CDR3 protein: CASSGPGQGWNEQFF. The CDR3 bases are TGTGCCAGCAGTGGACCGGGACAGGGGTGGAATGAGCAGTTCTTC. The whole variable domain, filled in from reference TRBV25-1 and TRBJ2-1, reads EADIYQTPRYLVIGTGKKITLECSQTMGHDKMYWYQQDPGMELHLIHYSYGVNSTEKGDLSSESTVSRIRTEHFPLTLESARPSHTSQYLCASSGPGQGWNEQFFGPGTRLTVL.

This clonotype was picked up many times. This rearrangement joins TRBV4-1 to TRBJ1-1; possible D gene TRBD1, 5 bases. The V and J ends lost 4 bases and 6 bases respectively, with 27 bases between them. CDR1 is MGHRA and CDR2 is YSYEKL in the germline V gene. This CDR3 spans 18 amino acids. Here the CDR3 DNA reads TGCGCCAGCAGCCTCCACCTCCCCAATCAAGCAGGGCGGGCTGAAGCTTTCTTT. Amino acids: CASSLHLPNQAGRAEAFF.

This clonotype has a handful of counts. The chain is built from TRBV12-3 or TRBV12-4 and TRBJ1-5; TRBD1 agrees at 7 bases. This CDR3 comprises 14 residues. V lost 4 bases to trimming and J lost 7 bases; unmatched junction nucleotides: 7. Written as DNA, the CDR3 is TGTGCCAGCAGTTCAGGGGGATTTTTGCAGCCCCAGCATTTT. Its protein product is CASSSGGFLQPQHF.